Presented here are 7 T cell receptor beta chains from one specimen sequenced in a study of blood T cell repertoires in COVID-19. Clones were read by immunoSEQ multiplex PCR, and TCRdb kept only the in-frame ones, dropping some. The sample has 72,000 or so clones; 85% to 90% are singletons. What was sequenced was peripheral blood. The receptor source for this set is a woman of 80 years or more with active or convalescent COVID-19.

The chain links TRBV2 to TRBJ1-5; D is ambiguous. CDR3 length: 15 residues. V gave up 6 bases and J gave up 2 bases, with 14 bases separating them. Germline CDR1 and CDR2: SNHLY and FYNNEI. The CDR3 nucleotides are TGTGCCAGCAGGGTGGCCCCCGGGGGCAATCAGCCCCAGCATTTT. It encodes CASRVAPGGNQPQHF.

The chain carries TRBV28 and TRBJ2-3; the D gene is possibly TRBD2 (6 bases). The CDR3 runs 14 residues. The germline V and J ends were trimmed by 8 bases and 9 bases, with 21 bases remaining between them. Germline-derived CDR1 and CDR2 are MDHEN and SYDVKM. The CDR3 bases are TGTGCCAGCGGTCCGATGAACATAGCGGAAACGCAGTATTTT. This encodes CASGPMNIAETQYF.

This clone was detected once. The rearrangement uses TRBV15 and TRBJ2-3; 7 bases map to TRBD2. Per germline, CDR1 LNHNV and CDR2 YYDKDF (reference sequence). This CDR3 is built from 13 residues. With V trimmed by 9 bases and J by 3 bases, 6 bases remained unmatched. CDR3 loop: CATGRGGTDTQYF. DNA for the CDR3: TGTGCCACTGGGCGCGGGGGTACAGATACGCAGTATTTT.

The chain couples TRBV30 to TRBJ2-7; D perhaps matches TRBD1 (7 bases). In germline, CDR1 is GTSNPN, CDR2 SVGIG (reference sequence). This CDR3 is 14 amino acids long. V was cut by 3 bases and J by 4 bases, with 16 bases left in between. The DNA of the CDR3 is TGTGCCTGGAGCGGGGGCAGGGGGAGGTACGAGCAGTACTTC. The encoded protein is CAWSGGRGRYEQYF.

The gene calls are TRBV5-1 and TRBJ2-1; 12 positions match TRBD2. Germline values: CDR1 SGHRS, CDR2 YFSETQ. This CDR3 has 16 residues. Trimming removed 3 bases from V and 8 bases from J; junction bases left unmatched: 9. CDR3 amino acids: CASSSWTSGVPDEQFF. CDR3 sequence (DNA): TGCGCCAGCAGCTCCTGGACTAGCGGGGTACCGGATGAGCAGTTCTTC.

V gene TRBV28 combines with J gene TRBJ1-1, with 11 bases lining up with TRBD1. Germline values: CDR1 MDHEN, CDR2 SYDVKM. The V segment lost 5 bases and the J segment 10 bases; nucleotides outside the gene matches: 12. CDR3 length: 15 residues. In DNA, the CDR3 is TGTGCCAGCAGTAGAGGTCCCGGGACAGGGGGGCCAGCTTTCTTT. It specifies CASSRGPGTGGPAFF.

The gene calls are TRBV12-3 or TRBV12-4 and TRBJ2-7, with TRBD1 matching over 10 bases. The CDR3 runs to 13 residues. V lost 10 bases and J lost 1; bases outside the gene matches: 4. The CDR3 reads CAIRDRGSYEQYF. The CDR3 nucleotides are TGTGCCATCCGGGACAGGGGTTCCTACGAGCAGTACTTC.